This T cell receptor (beta chain) was recorded in a study of cytomegalovirus exposure and HLA in healthy donors. Study details: Genetic ancestry analysis placed around 76% of the approximately 400 donors that were genotyped in the Caucasian-associated cluster.

Donors likely had unrecorded immune exposures despite being nominally healthy when sampled. Amplification used 60 Vbeta primers and 13 Jbeta primers. Here immunoSEQ multiplex PCR was the method, and the copy in TCRdb shows in-frame clones only, minus some. With roughly 75,000 clones in the sample, the ten largest clones hold under 6.5%. As concerns this clone: The antigen remains unidentified.

Points from the study as a whole: Highly shared variants forming one cluster were likely a sequencing artifact. Most TCR sequences were rare, but some public TCRs occurred in many donors.

Specimen: PBMCs. This clonotype was sampled from a man in his forties or fifties in good health and CMV-seronegative.

The CDR3 coding sequence is TGTGCCAGCAGAGGGGACACTGAAGCTTTCTTT. Protein product: CASRGDTEAFF. The V call is TRBV28, the J call TRBJ1-1, with D maybe TRBD1 (5 bases). V lost 6 bases to trimming and J lost 3 bases, with 5 bases between them. There are 11 residues in the CDR3. Per the germline V gene, CDR1 is MDHEN and CDR2 is SYDVKM. The variable domain in full, with the rest retrieved from reference TRBV28 and TRBJ1-1, is DVKVTQSSRYLVKRTGEKVFLECVQDMDHENMFWYRQDPGLGLRLIYFSYDVKMKEKGDIPEGYSVSREKKERFSLILESASTNQTSMYLCASRGDTEAFFGQGTRLTVV.